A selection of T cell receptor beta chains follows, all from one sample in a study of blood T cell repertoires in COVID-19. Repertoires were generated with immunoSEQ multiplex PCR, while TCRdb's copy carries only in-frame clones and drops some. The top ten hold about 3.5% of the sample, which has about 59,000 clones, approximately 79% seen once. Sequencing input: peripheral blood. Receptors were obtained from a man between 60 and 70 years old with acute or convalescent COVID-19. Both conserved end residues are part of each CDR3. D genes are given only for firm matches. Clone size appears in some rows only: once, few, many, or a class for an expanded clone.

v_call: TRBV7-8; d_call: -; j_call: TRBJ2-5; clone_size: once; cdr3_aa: CASSPEVRSQETQYF; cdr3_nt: TGTGCCAGCAGCCCAGAGGTTCGGAGCCAAGAGACCCAGTACTTC
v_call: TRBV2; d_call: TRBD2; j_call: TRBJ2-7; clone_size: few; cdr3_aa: CASEKGLAGGSDEQYF; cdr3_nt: TGTGCCAGCGAAAAGGGACTAGCGGGAGGAAGTGACGAGCAGTACTTC
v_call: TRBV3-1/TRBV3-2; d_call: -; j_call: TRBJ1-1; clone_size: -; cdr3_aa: CASSHTTGFNTEAFF; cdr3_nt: TGTGCCAGCAGCCATACCACAGGGTTTAACACTGAAGCTTTCTTT
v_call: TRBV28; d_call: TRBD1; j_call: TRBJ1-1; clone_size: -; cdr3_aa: CASSLGRDSQAFF; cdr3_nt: TGTGCCAGCAGTTTAGGAAGGGACAGTCAAGCTTTCTTT
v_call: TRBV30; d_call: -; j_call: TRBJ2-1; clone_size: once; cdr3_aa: CAWSAEGASSYNEQFF; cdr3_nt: TGTGCCTGGAGTGCAGAGGGCGCTAGCTCCTACAATGAGCAGTTCTTC
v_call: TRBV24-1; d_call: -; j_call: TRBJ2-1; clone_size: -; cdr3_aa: CATSRARYNEQFF; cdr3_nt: TGTGCCACCTCCAGGGCCCGTTACAATGAGCAGTTCTTC
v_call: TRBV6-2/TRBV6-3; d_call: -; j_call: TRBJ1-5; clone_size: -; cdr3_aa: CASSYSDLPRQPQHF; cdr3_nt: TGTGCCAGCAGTTACTCCGATCTACCCAGGCAGCCCCAGCATTTT
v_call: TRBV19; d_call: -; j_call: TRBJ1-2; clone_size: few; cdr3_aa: CASSYDSNYGYTF; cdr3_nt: TGTGCCAGTAGTTACGACAGTAACTATGGCTACACCTTC
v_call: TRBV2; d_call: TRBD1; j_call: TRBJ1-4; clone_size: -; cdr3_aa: CAGQGDSEKLFF; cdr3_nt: TGTGCCGGACAGGGGGATAGTGAAAAACTGTTTTTT
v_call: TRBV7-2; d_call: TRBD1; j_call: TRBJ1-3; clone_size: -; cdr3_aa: CASSLRQGAGNTIYF; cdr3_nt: TGTGCCAGCAGCTTACGACAGGGGGCTGGAAACACCATATATTTT
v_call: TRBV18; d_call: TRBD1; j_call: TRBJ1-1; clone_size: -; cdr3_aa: CASSPGQALPEDTEAFF; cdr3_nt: TGTGCCAGCTCTCCGGGACAGGCCCTCCCCGAGGACACTGAAGCTTTCTTT
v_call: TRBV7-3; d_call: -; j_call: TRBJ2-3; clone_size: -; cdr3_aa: CASSLRGGAPTDTQYF; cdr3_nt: TGTGCCAGCAGCTTAAGGGGTGGGGCACCCACAGATACGCAGTATTTT
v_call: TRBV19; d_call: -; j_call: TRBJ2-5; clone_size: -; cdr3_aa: CASSLGRQETQYF; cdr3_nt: TGTGCCAGTAGTTTGGGCAGGCAAGAGACCCAGTACTTC
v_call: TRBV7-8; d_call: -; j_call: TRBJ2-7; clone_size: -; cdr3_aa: CASSSASYEQYF; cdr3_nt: TGTGCCAGCAGCTCCGCCAGCTACGAGCAGTACTTC
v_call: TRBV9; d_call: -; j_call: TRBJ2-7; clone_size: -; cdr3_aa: CASSGRGNEQYF; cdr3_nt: TGTGCCAGCAGCGGTCGGGGAAACGAGCAGTACTTC
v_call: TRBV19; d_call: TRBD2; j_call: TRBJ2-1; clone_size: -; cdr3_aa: CASNDSGGRSYNEQFF; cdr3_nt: TGTGCCAGTAATGATTCGGGAGGGAGATCCTACAATGAGCAGTTCTTC
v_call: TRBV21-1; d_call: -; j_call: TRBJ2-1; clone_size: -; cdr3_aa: CASSKVGTSVSSYNEQFF; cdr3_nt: TGTGCCAGCAGCAAAGTCGGGACTAGCGTGAGCTCCTACAATGAGCAGTTCTTC
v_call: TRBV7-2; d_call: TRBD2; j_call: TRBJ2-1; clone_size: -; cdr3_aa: CASSLGTSSYNEQFF; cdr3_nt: TGTGCCAGCAGCTTAGGGACTAGCAGCTACAATGAGCAGTTCTTC
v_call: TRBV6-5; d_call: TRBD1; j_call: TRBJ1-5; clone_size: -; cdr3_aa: CASRTPGQLNQPQHF; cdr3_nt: TGTGCCAGCAGAACACCGGGACAGCTCAATCAGCCCCAGCATTTT
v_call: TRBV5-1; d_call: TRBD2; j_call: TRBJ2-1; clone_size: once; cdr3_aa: CASSLVAGSNEQFF; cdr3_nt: TGCGCCAGCAGCTTGGTAGCGGGGAGCAATGAGCAGTTCTTC
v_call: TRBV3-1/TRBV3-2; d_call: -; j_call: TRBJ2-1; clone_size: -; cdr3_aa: CASSQLDNEQFF; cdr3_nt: TGTGCCAGCAGCCAACTAGACAATGAGCAGTTCTTC
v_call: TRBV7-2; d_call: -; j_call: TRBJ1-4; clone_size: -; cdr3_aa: CASSLARESEKLFF; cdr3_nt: TGTGCCAGCAGCTTAGCGCGGGAGAGTGAAAAACTGTTTTTT
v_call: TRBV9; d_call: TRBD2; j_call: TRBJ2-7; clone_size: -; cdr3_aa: CASSVAGGRPFYEQYF; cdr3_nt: TGTGCCAGCAGCGTAGCTGGCGGGAGACCTTTCTACGAGCAGTACTTC
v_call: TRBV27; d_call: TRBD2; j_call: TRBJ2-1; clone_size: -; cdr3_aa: CASSALGGSGSRNEQFF; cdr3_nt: TGTGCCAGCAGCGCCCTGGGGGGTAGCGGGAGTCGCAATGAGCAGTTCTTC
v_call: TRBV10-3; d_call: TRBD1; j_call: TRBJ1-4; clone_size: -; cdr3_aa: CAISESRTGNEKLFF; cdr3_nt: TGTGCCATCAGTGAGTCAAGGACAGGGAATGAAAAACTGTTTTTT
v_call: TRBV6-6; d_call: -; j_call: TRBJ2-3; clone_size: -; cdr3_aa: CASRQGTDTQYF; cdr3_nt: TGTGCCAGCAGACAGGGCACAGATACGCAGTATTTT
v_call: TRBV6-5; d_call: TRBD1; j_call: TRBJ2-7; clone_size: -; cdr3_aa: CASSYLYTGVGEQYF; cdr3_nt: TGTGCCAGCAGTTACTTATATACAGGGGTAGGGGAGCAGTACTTC
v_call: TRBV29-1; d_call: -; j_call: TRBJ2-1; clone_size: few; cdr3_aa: CSVEGSSGYYNEQFF; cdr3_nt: TGCAGCGTTGAAGGATCGAGCGGCTATTACAATGAGCAGTTCTTC
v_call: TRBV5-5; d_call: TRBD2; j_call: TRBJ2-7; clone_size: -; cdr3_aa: CASSLFGLANEQYF; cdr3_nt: TGTGCCAGCAGCTTGTTTGGACTAGCGAACGAGCAGTACTTC
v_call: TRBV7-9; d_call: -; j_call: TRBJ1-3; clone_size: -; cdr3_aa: CASSPLGRSGNTIYF; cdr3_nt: TGTGCCAGCAGCCCCTTGGGCCGCTCTGGAAACACCATATATTTT
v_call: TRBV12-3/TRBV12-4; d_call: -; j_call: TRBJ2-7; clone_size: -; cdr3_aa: CASSLFLNNEQYF; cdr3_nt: TGTGCCAGCAGTTTATTCTTAAACAACGAGCAGTACTTC
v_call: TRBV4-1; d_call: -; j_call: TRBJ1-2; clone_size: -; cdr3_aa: CASSQSDRFNYGYTF; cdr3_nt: TGCGCCAGCAGCCAATCCGACAGATTTAACTATGGCTACACCTTC
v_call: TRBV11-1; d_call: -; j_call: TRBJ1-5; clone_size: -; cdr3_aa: CASSWEVNQPQHF; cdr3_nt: TGTGCCAGCAGCTGGGAGGTTAACCAGCCCCAGCATTTT
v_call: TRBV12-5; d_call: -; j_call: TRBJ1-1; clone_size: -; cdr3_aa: CASGSGQNTEAFF; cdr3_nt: TGTGCTAGTGGTTCGGGACAGAACACTGAAGCTTTCTTT
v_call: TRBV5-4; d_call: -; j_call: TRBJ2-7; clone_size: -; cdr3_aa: CASSSGHPTYEQYF; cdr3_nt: TGTGCCAGCAGCTCGGGACATCCTACTTACGAGCAGTACTTC
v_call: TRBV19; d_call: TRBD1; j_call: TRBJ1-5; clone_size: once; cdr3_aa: CASTKDRSHSNQPQHF; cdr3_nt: TGTGCCAGTACCAAGGACAGGTCGCATAGCAATCAGCCCCAGCATTTT
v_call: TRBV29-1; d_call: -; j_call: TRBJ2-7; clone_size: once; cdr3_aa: CSVDPGVGYEQYF; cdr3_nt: TGCAGCGTTGATCCGGGGGTCGGGTACGAGCAGTACTTC
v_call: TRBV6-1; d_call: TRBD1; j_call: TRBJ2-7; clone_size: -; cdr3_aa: CASRPGTGSTYEQYF; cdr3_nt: TGTGCCAGCAGACCTGGGACAGGGTCAACCTACGAGCAGTACTTC
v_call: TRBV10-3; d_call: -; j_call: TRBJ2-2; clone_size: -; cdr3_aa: CAISERRGNTGELFF; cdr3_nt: TGTGCCATCAGTGAGAGGCGGGGTAACACCGGGGAGCTGTTTTTT
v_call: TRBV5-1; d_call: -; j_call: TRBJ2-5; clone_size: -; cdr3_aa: CASSLAETQYF; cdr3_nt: TGCGCCAGCAGCTTGGCTGAGACCCAGTACTTC
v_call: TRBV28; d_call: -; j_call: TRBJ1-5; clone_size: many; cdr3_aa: CASSPQVGTNQPQHF; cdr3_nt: TGTGCCAGCAGTCCCCAAGTTGGGACAAATCAGCCCCAGCATTTT
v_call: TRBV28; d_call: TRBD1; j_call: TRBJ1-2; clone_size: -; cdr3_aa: CASRSGAGGRGGYTF; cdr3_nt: TGTGCCAGCAGATCAGGGGCAGGGGGCAGGGGAGGCTACACCTTC
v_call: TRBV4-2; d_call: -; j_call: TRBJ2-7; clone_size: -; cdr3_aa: CASSQDRSGYEQYF; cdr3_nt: TGTGCCAGCAGCCAAGATCGTTCCGGGTACGAGCAGTACTTC
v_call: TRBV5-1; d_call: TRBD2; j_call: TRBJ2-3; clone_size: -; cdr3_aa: CASSFGTSGRTDTQYF; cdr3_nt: TGCGCCAGCAGCTTTGGGACTAGCGGGCGCACAGATACGCAGTATTTT
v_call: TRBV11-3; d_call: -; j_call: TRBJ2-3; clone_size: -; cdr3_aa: CASSFYARATDTQYF; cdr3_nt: TGTGCCAGCAGCTTCTACGCGCGAGCTACAGATACGCAGTATTTT
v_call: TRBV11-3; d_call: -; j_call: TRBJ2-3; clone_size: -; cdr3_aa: CASSPGRRGDTQYF; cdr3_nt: TGTGCCAGCAGCCCGGGTCGGCGGGGAGATACGCAGTATTTT
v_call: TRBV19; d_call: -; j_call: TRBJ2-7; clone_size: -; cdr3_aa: CASSPRSLAEQYF; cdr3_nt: TGTGCCAGTAGTCCCCGTAGCCTTGCCGAGCAGTACTTC
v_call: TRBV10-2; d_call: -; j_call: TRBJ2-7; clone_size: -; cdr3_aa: CASGGTAYEQYF; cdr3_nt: TGCGCCAGCGGAGGGACGGCCTACGAGCAGTACTTC
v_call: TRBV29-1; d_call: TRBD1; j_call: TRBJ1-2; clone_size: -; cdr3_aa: CSVEVSTGNYGYTF; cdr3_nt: TGCAGCGTTGAAGTGTCGACAGGGAACTATGGCTACACCTTC
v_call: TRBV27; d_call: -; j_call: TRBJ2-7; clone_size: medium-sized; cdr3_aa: CASSRREGEQYF; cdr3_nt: TGTGCCAGCAGTCGGCGCGAGGGCGAGCAGTACTTC
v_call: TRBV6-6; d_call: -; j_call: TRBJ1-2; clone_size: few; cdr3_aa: CASSVDRGYGYTF; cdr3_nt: TGTGCCAGCAGTGTAGACCGGGGCTATGGCTACACCTTC
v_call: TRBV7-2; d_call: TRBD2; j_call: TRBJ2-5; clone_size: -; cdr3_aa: CASSSRPSGQETQYF; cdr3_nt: TGTGCCAGCAGCTCCCGTCCTAGCGGACAAGAGACCCAGTACTTC
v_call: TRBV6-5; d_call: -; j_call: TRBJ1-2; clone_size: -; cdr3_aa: CASSYSGEDYGYTF; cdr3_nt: TGTGCCAGCAGTTACTCTGGAGAGGACTATGGCTACACCTTC
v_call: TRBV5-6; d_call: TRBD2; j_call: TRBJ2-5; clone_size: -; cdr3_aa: CASSLEGGRVRTQYF; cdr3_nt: TGTGCCAGCAGCTTGGAGGGCGGGAGGGTTCGGACCCAGTACTTC
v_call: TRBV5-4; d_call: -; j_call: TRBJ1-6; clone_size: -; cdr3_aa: CASSSTGNNSPLHF; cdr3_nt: TGTGCCAGCAGCTCGACAGGAAATAATTCACCCCTCCACTTT
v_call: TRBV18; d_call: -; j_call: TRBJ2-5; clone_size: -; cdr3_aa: CASSPPGRGETQYF; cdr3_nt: TGTGCCAGCTCACCACCCGGGAGAGGAGAGACCCAGTACTTC
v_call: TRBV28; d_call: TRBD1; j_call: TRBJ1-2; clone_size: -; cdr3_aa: CASSDRAKGYTF; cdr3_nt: TGTGCCAGCAGTGACAGGGCAAAGGGCTACACCTTC